Listed below are T cell receptor beta chains from one sample, sequenced in a study of vaccination effects on CD4 cells after COVID-19. Profiled with immunoSEQ multiplex PCR; TCRdb holds only in-frame clones, not every one. Of 30,000 to 40,000 clones listed, 72% are singletons. These receptors' antigens are unknown. This sample comprised CD4+ T cells from PBMCs cultured with HCoV-229E spike peptides, obtained after COVID-19 vaccination. The source is a human donor who received a COVID-19 vaccine. The CDR3 runs from the conserved cysteine through the conserved F or W. The D gene is left open where the match is weak. Rows give clone size only sometimes, using once, few, many, or a class for an expanded clone.

>few|-|TRBV21-1|TRBJ1-5
TGTGCCAGCGCTCAGGTCCCCCGAAACTGGGGGGATCAGCCCCAGCATTTT
CASAQVPRNWGDQPQHF
>-|-|TRBV5-4|TRBJ2-5
TGTGCCAGCAGCTCAAAACAAGAGACCCAGTACTTC
CASSSKQETQYF
>-|TRBD1|TRBV6-6|TRBJ1-6
TGTGCCAGCAGGCACAGGGGTGCCAATTCACCCCTCCACTTT
CASRHRGANSPLHF
>-|TRBD1|TRBV28|TRBJ2-1
TGTGCCAGCAGTTTGCTATGGGACAGGGACATCAGAACTGATCAATTAGGTGAGCAGTTCTTC
CASSLLWDRDIRTDQLGEQFF
>-|-|TRBV7-2|TRBJ1-1
TGTGCCAGCAGCTTAACTCGGGGCACTGAAGCTTTCTTT
CASSLTRGTEAFF
>few|-|TRBV6-5|TRBJ2-7
TGTGCCAGCAGTTACTCGGGGGACAAATCCTACGAGCAGTACTTC
CASSYSGDKSYEQYF
>-|TRBD1|TRBV6-6|TRBJ1-2
TGTGCCAGCAGTCCACTTTACAGGGGTTTACGGGGTTCGGACTATGGCTACACCTTC
CASSPLYRGLRGSDYGYTF
>-|TRBD1|TRBV9|TRBJ1-1
TGTGCCAGCAGCGTACGGACAGGGGACACTGAAGCTTTCTTT
CASSVRTGDTEAFF
>-|-|TRBV14|TRBJ1-2
TGTGCCAGCAGCCCCTACATAGGCGTGGGAGGCTACACCTTC
CASSPYIGVGGYTF
>-|-|TRBV19|TRBJ2-5
TGTGCCAGTAGTATGTCAGACCAAGAGACCCAGTACTTC
CASSMSDQETQYF
>-|-|TRBV9|TRBJ2-5
TGTGCCAGCAGCGTAGGTACTATCGGCGAGACCCAGTACTTC
CASSVGTIGETQYF
>-|-|TRBV2|TRBJ1-4
TGTGCCAGCAGCGAGACACAGACAGGCAGGGAAAAACTGTTTTTT
CASSETQTGREKLFF
>-|TRBD2|TRBV24-1|TRBJ2-1
TGTGCCACGAGCGGGGGGAGCTCCTACAATGAGCAGTTCTTC
CATSGGSSYNEQFF
>-|-|TRBV4-2|TRBJ2-3
TGTGCCAGCAGCCAAGATAGTGGTTACACAGATACGCAGTATTTT
CASSQDSGYTDTQYF
>-|TRBD1|TRBV19|TRBJ2-1
TGTGCCAGTAGTTTCGGACAGGGGAGAGATGAGCAGTTCTTC
CASSFGQGRDEQFF
>-|-|TRBV14|TRBJ1-2
TGTGCCAGCAGCCAAGATTTTGCCTATGGCTACACCTTC
CASSQDFAYGYTF
>-|TRBD1|TRBV7-9|TRBJ1-2
TGTGCCAGCAGCCTCGGACAGGGGTCGGGTGGCTACACCTTC
CASSLGQGSGGYTF
>-|TRBD2|TRBV4-1|TRBJ2-5
TGCGCCAGCAGCCACTTCCGATGGGAGGCTAGCGGCACTGTTGAAGAGACCCAGTACTTC
CASSHFRWEASGTVEETQYF
>-|-|TRBV25-1|TRBJ1-4
TGTGCCAGCAGTGAATCGGGCAGGTGGGAAAAACTGTTTTTT
CASSESGRWEKLFF
>-|TRBD2|TRBV3-1/TRBV3-2|TRBJ2-1
TGTGCCAGCAGCCAACCCAGCGGGAGGGGCGGTGAGCAGTTCTTC
CASSQPSGRGGEQFF
>-|TRBD1|TRBV5-4|TRBJ1-1
TGTGCCAGCAGCTCGGGACAGGGTCATTCGGGGAACACTGAAGCTTTCTTT
CASSSGQGHSGNTEAFF
>few|-|TRBV10-1|TRBJ1-2
TGCGCCAGCAGTGACAGCAGTTTGCCTATTAACTATGGCTACACCTTC
CASSDSSLPINYGYTF
>-|TRBD1|TRBV30|TRBJ1-5
TGTGCCTGGAGTGGGACAGGGGGTCAGCCCCAGCATTTT
CAWSGTGGQPQHF
>-|TRBD2|TRBV6-2/TRBV6-3|TRBJ2-7
TGTGCCAGCAGTTACCCGGGACTACTTCAATCCTACGAGCAGTACTTC
CASSYPGLLQSYEQYF
>-|-|TRBV10-3|TRBJ1-1
TGTGCCATCAGTGGGCTGAAGGGCACTGAAGCTTTCTTT
CAISGLKGTEAFF
>-|-|TRBV7-6|TRBJ2-1
TGTGCCAGCAGCTCGCCCACACCTAGAAATGAGCAGTTCTTC
CASSSPTPRNEQFF
>-|TRBD1|TRBV29-1|TRBJ1-2
TGCAGCGTTGTGACAGGGGGGGACTATGGCTACACCTTC
CSVVTGGDYGYTF